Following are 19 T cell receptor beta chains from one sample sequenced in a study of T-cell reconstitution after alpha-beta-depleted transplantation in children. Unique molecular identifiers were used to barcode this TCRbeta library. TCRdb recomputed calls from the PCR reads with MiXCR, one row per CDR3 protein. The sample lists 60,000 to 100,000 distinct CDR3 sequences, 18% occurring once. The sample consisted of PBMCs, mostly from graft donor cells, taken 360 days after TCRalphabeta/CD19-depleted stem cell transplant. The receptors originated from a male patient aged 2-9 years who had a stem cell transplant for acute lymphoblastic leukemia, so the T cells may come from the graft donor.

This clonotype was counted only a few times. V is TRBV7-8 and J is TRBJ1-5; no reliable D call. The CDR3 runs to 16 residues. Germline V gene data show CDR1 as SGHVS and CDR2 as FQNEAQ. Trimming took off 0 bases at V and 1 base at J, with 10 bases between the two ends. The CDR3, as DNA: TGTGCCAGCAGCTTAGCGTTAGGACTGAGCAATCAGCCCCAGCATTTT. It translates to CASSLALGLSNQPQHF.

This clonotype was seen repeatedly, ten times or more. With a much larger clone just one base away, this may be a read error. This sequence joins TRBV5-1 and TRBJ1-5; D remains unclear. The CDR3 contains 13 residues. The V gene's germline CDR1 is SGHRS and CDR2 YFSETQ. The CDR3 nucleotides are TGCGCCAGCAGGTTGGACAGCAATCAGCCCCAGCATTTT. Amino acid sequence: CASRLDSNQPQHF.

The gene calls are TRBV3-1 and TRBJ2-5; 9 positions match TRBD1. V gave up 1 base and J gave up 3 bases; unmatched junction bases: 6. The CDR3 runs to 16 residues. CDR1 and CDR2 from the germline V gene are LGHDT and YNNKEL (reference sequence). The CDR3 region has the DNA TGTGCCAGCAGCCAAGCACATCGGACAGGGGAAGAGACCCAGTACTTC. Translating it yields CASSQAHRTGEETQYF.

CDR3 DNA: TGTGCCAGCAGCCAAGAGTGGCTCCCAACCGGGGAGCTGTTTTTT. The encoded protein is CASSQEWLPTGELFF. This chain connects TRBV3-1 to TRBJ2-2; no firm D call. Germline V gene lookup returns CDR1 LGHDT and CDR2 YNNKEL (reference sequence). The V gene lost 0 bases and the J gene lost 5 bases, with 10 bases spanning the gap. CDR3 length: 15 residues.

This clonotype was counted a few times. The CDR3 reads CASSLRLAFPTDTQYF. In DNA, the CDR3 is TGTGCCAGCAGTTTAAGACTAGCGTTCCCTACAGATACGCAGTATTTT. This chain links TRBV12-3 or TRBV12-4 with TRBJ2-3; TRBD2 agrees at 8 bases. The CDR3 sequence is 16 residues long. V was clipped by 2 bases and J by 3 bases; unmatched bases: 7.

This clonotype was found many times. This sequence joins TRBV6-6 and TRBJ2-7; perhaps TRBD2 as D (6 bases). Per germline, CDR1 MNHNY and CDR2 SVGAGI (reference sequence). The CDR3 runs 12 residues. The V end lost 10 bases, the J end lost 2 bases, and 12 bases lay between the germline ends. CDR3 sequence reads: CAIARGTYEQYF. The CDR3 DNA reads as TGTGCCATCGCCCGGGGGACCTACGAGCAGTACTTC.

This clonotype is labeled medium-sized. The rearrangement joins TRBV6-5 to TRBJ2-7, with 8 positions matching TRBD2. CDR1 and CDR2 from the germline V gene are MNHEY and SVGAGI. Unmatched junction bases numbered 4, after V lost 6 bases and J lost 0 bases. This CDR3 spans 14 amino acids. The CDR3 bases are TGTGCCAGCAGCCCCAGCGGGAGCTCCTACGAGCAGTACTTC. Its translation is CASSPSGSSYEQYF.

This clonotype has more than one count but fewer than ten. CDR3 in amino acids: CASSLTSGVLTDTQYF. Written as DNA, the CDR3 is TGCGCCAGCAGCTTGACTAGCGGGGTACTCACAGATACGCAGTATTTT. The V and J genes are TRBV5-1 and TRBJ2-3; 10 nucleotides line up with TRBD2. CDR1 and CDR2 (germline): SGHRS, YFSETQ. This CDR3 contains 16 residues. V shed 1 base, J shed 2 bases, and the junction held 4 bases outside the gene matches.

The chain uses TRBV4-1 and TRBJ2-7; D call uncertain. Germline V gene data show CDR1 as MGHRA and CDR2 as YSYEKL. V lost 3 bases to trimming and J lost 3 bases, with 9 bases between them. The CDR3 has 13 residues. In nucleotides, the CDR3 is TGCGCCAGCAGCCAGGGAACATTCTACGAGCAGTACTTC. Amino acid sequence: CASSQGTFYEQYF.

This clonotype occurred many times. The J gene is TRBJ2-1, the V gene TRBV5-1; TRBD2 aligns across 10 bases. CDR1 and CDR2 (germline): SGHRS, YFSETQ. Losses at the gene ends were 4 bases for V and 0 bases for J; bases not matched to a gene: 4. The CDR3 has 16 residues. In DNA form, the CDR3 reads TGCGCCAGCAGCACATCTAGCGGGAGCTCCTACAATGAGCAGTTCTTC. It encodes CASSTSSGSSYNEQFF.

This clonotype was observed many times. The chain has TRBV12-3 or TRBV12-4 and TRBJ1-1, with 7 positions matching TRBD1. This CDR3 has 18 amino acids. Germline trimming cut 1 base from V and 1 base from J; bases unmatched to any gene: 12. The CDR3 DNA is TGTGCCAGCAGTTTAGTATGGGGGGGACAGTTGGGGAACACTGAAGCTTTCTTT. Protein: CASSLVWGGQLGNTEAFF.

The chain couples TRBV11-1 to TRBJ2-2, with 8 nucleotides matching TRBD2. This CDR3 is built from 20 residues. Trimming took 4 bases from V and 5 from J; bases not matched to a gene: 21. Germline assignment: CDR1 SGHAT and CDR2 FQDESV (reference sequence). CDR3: CASSYPGLVLSSPETGELFF. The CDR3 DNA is TGTGCCAGCAGCTATCCGGGACTAGTTCTCTCATCGCCGGAAACCGGGGAGCTGTTTTTT.

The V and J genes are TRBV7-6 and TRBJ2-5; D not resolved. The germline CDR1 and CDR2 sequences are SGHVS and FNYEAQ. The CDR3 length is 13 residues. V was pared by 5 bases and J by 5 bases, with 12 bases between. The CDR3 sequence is CASSPQDRETQYF. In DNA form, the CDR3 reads TGTGCCAGCAGCCCCCAAGATCGGGAGACCCAGTACTTC.

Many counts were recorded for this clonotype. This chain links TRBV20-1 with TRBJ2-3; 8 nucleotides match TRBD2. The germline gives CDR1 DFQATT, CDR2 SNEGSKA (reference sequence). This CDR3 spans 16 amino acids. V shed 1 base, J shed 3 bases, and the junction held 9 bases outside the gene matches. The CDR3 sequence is CSARAKREMRTDTQYF. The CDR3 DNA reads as TGCAGTGCTAGAGCGAAGCGGGAGATGAGAACAGATACGCAGTATTTT.

In DNA, the CDR3 is TGTGCCAGCAGCTATAGCGGGAGGTTATATACGCAGTATTTT. Residues: CASSYSGRLYTQYF. The chain joins TRBV7-9 to TRBJ2-3; 10 bases map to TRBD2. Losses at the gene ends were 4 bases for V and 7 bases for J; bases not matched to a gene: 5. Germline assignment: CDR1 SEHNR and CDR2 FQNEAQ (reference sequence). This CDR3 is 14 amino acids long. The full variable domain, completed using reference TRBV7-9 and TRBJ2-3, is DTGVSQNPRHKITKRGQNVTFRCDPISEHNRLYWYRQTLGQGPEFLTYFQNEAQLEKSRLLSDRFSAERPKGSFSTLEIQRTEQGDSAMYLCASSYSGRLYTQYFGPGTRLTVL.

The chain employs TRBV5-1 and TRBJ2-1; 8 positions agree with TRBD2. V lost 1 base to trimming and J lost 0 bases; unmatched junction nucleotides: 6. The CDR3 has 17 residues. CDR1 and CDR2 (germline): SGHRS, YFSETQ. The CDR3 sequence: CASSLFGGESSYNEQFF. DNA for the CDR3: TGCGCCAGCAGCTTGTTCGGGGGGGAGAGCTCCTACAATGAGCAGTTCTTC.

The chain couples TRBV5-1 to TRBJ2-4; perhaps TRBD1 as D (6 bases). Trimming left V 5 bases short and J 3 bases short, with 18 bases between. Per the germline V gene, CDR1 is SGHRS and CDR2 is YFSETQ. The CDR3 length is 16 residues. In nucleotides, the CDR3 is TGCGCCAGCAGGCAAATTCCCAGGGGTGGCAAAAACATTCAGTACTTC. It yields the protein CASRQIPRGGKNIQYF. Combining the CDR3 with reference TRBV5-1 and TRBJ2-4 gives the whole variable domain KAGVTQTPRYLIKTRGQQVTLSCSPISGHRSVSWYQQTPGQGLQFLFEYFSETQRNKGNFPGRFSGRQFSNSRSEMNVSTLELGDSALYLCASRQIPRGGKNIQYFGAGTRLSVL.

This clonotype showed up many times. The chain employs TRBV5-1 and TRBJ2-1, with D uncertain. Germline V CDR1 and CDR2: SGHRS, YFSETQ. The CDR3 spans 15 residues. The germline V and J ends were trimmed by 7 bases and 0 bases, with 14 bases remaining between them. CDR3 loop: CASGRSPSSYNEQFF. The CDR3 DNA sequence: TGCGCCAGCGGGCGGAGCCCCTCCTCCTACAATGAGCAGTTCTTC. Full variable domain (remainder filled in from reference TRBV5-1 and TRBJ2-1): KAGVTQTPRYLIKTRGQQVTLSCSPISGHRSVSWYQQTPGQGLQFLFEYFSETQRNKGNFPGRFSGRQFSNSRSEMNVSTLELGDSALYLCASGRSPSSYNEQFFGPGTRLTVL.

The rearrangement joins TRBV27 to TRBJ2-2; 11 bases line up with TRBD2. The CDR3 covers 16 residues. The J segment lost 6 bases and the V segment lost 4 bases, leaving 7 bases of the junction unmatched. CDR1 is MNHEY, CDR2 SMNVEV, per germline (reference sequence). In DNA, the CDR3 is TGTGCCAGCAGTTCAAGACTAGCGGGACAGTCCGGGGAGCTGTTTTTT. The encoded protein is CASSSRLAGQSGELFF.